A single sample is the source of the 17 T cell receptor beta chains below, sequenced in a study of shared clonotypes between healthy human individuals. Naive-designated CD8 cells lacked CD45RO, were positively enriched for CCR7, and omitted terminally differentiated effector memory CD45RA+ cells. TCRdb's copy holds only in-frame clones and misses some; the assay was immunoSEQ multiplex PCR. The data show about 2 million clones, with roughly 94% seen just once and 1% to 1.5% held by the top ten. Sequencing used naive CD8+ T cells sorted from blood. These receptors came from a man aged 18-30 years in good health.

The chain couples TRBV27 to TRBJ2-3; no clear D gene. With 4 bases removed from V and 2 bases from J, the gap between germline ends came to 19 bases. This CDR3 region has 17 residues. Germline CDR1 MNHEY, CDR2 SMNVEV (reference sequence). DNA for the CDR3: TGTGCCAGCAGTTCACTCGCACACGGAACGGTCACAGATACGCAGTATTTT. It codes for CASSSLAHGTVTDTQYF.

Regarding this clone: At one of its ends the junction is not consistent with the germline gene, which may arise from a read error. The chain couples TRBV5-6 to TRBJ1-2; D might be TRBD1 (6 bases). The CDR3 runs to 15 residues. The germline V gene has CDR1 SGHDT and CDR2 YYEEEE. The CDR3 is CAGSLEAGALYGYTF. In DNA, the CDR3 is TGTGCCGGCAGCTTGGAGGCAGGGGCTCTATATGGCTACACCTTC.

The chain combines TRBV29-1 with TRBJ2-3; D not resolved. CDR1 is SQVTM, CDR2 ANQGSEA, per germline. V lost 7 bases to trimming and J lost 1 base, with 15 bases between them. This CDR3 has 14 amino acids. CDR3 sequence: CSAAVSARTDTQYF. The CDR3 DNA reads TGCAGCGCTGCCGTCAGCGCGCGCACAGATACGCAGTATTTT.

J is TRBJ1-1 and V is TRBV5-1, with D maybe TRBD1 (6 bases). V shed 3 bases and J shed 5 bases, with 11 bases lying between them. This CDR3 spans 13 amino acids. Germline V gene lookup returns CDR1 SGHRS and CDR2 YFSETQ. The CDR3 bases are TGCGCCAGCAGCTGGGTCCAGGGGACTGAAGCTTTCTTT. This codes for CASSWVQGTEAFF.

The chain uses TRBV29-1 and TRBJ2-7, with D tentatively TRBD1 (6 bases). Trimming pared 3 bases from V and 0 bases from J, leaving 12 bases between. Germline V CDR1 and CDR2: SQVTM, ANQGSEA. This CDR3 region has 14 residues. CDR3 bases: TGCAGCGTTGAGAGTCAGGGGCACTCCTACGAGCAGTACTTC. As protein: CSVESQGHSYEQYF.

The V gene is TRBV5-6, the J gene TRBJ2-3, with a weak D call TRBD2 (6 bases). CDR1 and CDR2 from the germline V gene are SGHDT and YYEEEE. V was clipped by 1 base and J by 2 bases, with 11 bases between them. CDR3 size: 15 residues. The CDR3 nucleotides read TGTGCCAGCAGCTTGCGTAGCGGAGTCACAGATACGCAGTATTTT. Encoded protein: CASSLRSGVTDTQYF.

The rearrangement links TRBV4-1 to TRBJ2-7; D not resolved. In germline, CDR1 is MGHRA, CDR2 YSYEKL. This CDR3 has 13 residues. V lost 0 bases and J 4 bases, leaving 7 bases between the germline ends. DNA for the CDR3: TGCGCCAGCAGCCAAGATCGGCGTTACGAGCAGTACTTC. This gives the protein CASSQDRRYEQYF.

The V and J genes are TRBV30 and TRBJ2-2; D not certain. The CDR3 loop spans 12 amino acids. Germline assignment: CDR1 GTSNPN and CDR2 SVGIG (reference sequence). The V and J ends lost 3 bases and 0 bases respectively, with 2 bases between them. The CDR3 protein is CAWSANTGELFF. The DNA for the CDR3 is TGTGCCTGGAGCGCGAACACCGGGGAGCTGTTTTTT.

The V and J genes are TRBV28 and TRBJ2-7, with a possible D match to TRBD1 (5 bases). The CDR3 is 13 residues long. Germline loops: CDR1 MDHEN, CDR2 SYDVKM. Trimming pared 1 base from V and 6 bases from J, leaving 10 bases between. CDR3 protein: CASSLSQGSEQYF. CDR3 in DNA: TGTGCCAGCAGTTTATCCCAGGGCTCCGAGCAGTACTTC.

V and J are TRBV19 and TRBJ1-1; no firm D call. The V gene lost 6 bases and the J gene lost 0 bases, with 11 bases spanning the gap. This CDR3 spans 14 amino acids. Per the germline V gene, CDR1 is LNHDA and CDR2 is SQIVND (reference sequence). This chain's CDR3 is CASSLVAMNTEAFF. The CDR3, as DNA: TGTGCCAGTAGCCTTGTGGCAATGAACACTGAAGCTTTCTTT.

The gene calls are TRBV4-1 and TRBJ1-1, with a tentative D call TRBD1 (5 bases). The germline CDR1 and CDR2 sequences are MGHRA and YSYEKL. This CDR3 is built from 17 residues. V was shortened by 0 bases and J by 1 base, with 15 bases between the two germline ends. This chain's CDR3 is CASSQDPRVGRNTEAFF. The CDR3, as DNA: TGCGCCAGCAGCCAAGATCCCAGGGTTGGGAGGAACACTGAAGCTTTCTTT.

This sequence joins TRBV27 and TRBJ1-1; 7 bases map to TRBD1. The CDR3 is made up of 15 amino acids. V trimming: 0 bases; J trimming: 4 bases; junction bases outside the gene matches: 5. The germline gives CDR1 MNHEY, CDR2 SMNVEV (reference sequence). Written as DNA, the CDR3 is TGTGCCAGCAGTTTATCGAGCACAGGGGCCACTGAAGCTTTCTTT. Amino acid sequence: CASSLSSTGATEAFF.

The chain links TRBV28 to TRBJ2-1; 11 bases map to TRBD2. The CDR3 loop spans 14 amino acids. Trimming removed 5 bases from V and 5 bases from J; junction bases left unmatched: 2. Germline assignment: CDR1 MDHEN and CDR2 SYDVKM. The CDR3: CASSKLAGDNEQFF. In DNA, the CDR3 is TGTGCCAGCAGTAAACTAGCGGGAGACAATGAGCAGTTCTTC.

As concerns this clone: The same CDR3 can be traced to other DNA sequences in this sample. V usage is TRBV6-5 and J usage is TRBJ1-1, with D unclear. The ends were cut back, 0 bases at V and 4 bases at J, with 12 bases in the middle. In germline, CDR1 is MNHEY, CDR2 SVGAGI. The CDR3 spans 15 residues. The CDR3: CASSYSSGLGTEAFF. The CDR3 DNA is TGTGCCAGCAGTTACTCGAGCGGGCTGGGCACTGAAGCTTTCTTT.

J is TRBJ1-6 and V is TRBV19; D remains ambiguous. Per germline, CDR1 LNHDA and CDR2 SQIVND (reference sequence). Trimming stripped 2 bases from V and 0 bases from J, with 14 bases between. This CDR3 has 18 amino acids. CDR3 loop: CASSITGAASSYNSPLHF. For the CDR3, the DNA is TGTGCCAGTAGTATAACGGGCGCCGCGAGCTCCTATAATTCACCCCTCCACTTT. The whole variable domain, remainder taken from reference TRBV19 and TRBJ1-6, is DGGITQSPKYLFRKEGQNVTLSCEQNLNHDAMYWYRQDPGQGLRLIYYSQIVNDFQKGDIAEGYSVSREKKESFPLTVTSAQKNPTAFYLCASSITGAASSYNSPLHFGNGTRLTVT.

This rearrangement joins TRBV4-3 to TRBJ2-2; 8 nucleotides line up with TRBD1. Trimming took 0 bases from V and 0 from J; bases not matched to a gene: 6. The germline CDR1 and CDR2 sequences are LGHNA and YSLEER. The CDR3 covers 18 residues. For the CDR3, the DNA is TGCGCCAGCAGCCAAGATAGAAAGGGACAGGCGAACACCGGGGAGCTGTTTTTT. This translates into CASSQDRKGQANTGELFF.

The chain is built from TRBV9 and TRBJ2-7, with D maybe TRBD2 (5 bases). Trimming cost V 2 bases and J 5 bases, with 14 bases left between them. The CDR3 covers 14 residues. The V gene's germline CDR1 is SGDLS and CDR2 YYNGEE. The CDR3 coding sequence is TGTGCCAGCAGCGTGTACGGGGAGAGCGACGAGCAGTACTTC. This codes for CASSVYGESDEQYF.